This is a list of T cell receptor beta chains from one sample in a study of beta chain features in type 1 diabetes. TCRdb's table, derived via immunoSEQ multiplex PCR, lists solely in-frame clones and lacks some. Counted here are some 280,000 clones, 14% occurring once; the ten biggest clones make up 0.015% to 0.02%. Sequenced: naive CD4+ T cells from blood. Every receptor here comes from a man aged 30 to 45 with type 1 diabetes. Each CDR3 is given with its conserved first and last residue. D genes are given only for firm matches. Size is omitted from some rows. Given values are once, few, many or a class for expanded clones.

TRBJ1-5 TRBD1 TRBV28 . CASRTGGNQPQHF TGTGCCAGCCGGACAGGTGGCAATCAGCCCCAGCATTTT
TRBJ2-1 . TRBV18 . CASSPPGEGRRQFF TGTGCCAGCTCACCGCCCGGGGAAGGGAGGAGGCAGTTCTTC
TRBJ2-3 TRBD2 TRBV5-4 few CASSLAHLAVSTDTQYF TGTGCCAGCAGCTTGGCCCATCTAGCGGTTAGCACAGATACGCAGTATTTT
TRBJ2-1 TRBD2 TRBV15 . CATSRDMGEGYNEQFF TGTGCCACCAGCAGAGATATGGGGGAGGGCTACAATGAGCAGTTCTTC
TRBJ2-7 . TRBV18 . CASSRRDGGLNEQYF TGTGCCAGCTCTAGACGAGACGGGGGGCTCAACGAGCAGTACTTC
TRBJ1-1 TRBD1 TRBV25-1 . CASSEPGGYEAFF TGTGCCAGCAGTGAACCAGGGGGATATGAAGCTTTCTTT
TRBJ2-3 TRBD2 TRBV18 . CASSPEETSRPTQYF TGTGCCAGCTCACCGGAGGAGACTAGCAGGCCGACGCAGTATTTT
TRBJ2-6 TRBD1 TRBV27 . CASSLTRTGSGANVLTF TGTGCCAGCAGTTTAACCCGGACAGGGTCTGGGGCCAACGTCCTGACTTTC
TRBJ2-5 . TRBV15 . CATSRDWSHNQETQYF TGTGCCACCAGCAGAGATTGGTCGCACAACCAAGAGACCCAGTACTTC
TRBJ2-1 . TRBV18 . CASSPPSPGNNEQFF TGTGCCAGCTCACCACCGAGTCCGGGAAACAATGAGCAGTTCTTC
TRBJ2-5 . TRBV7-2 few CASSPNYLASETQYF TGTGCCAGCAGCCCAAACTACCTAGCGTCGGAGACCCAGTACTTC
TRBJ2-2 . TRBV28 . CASSPPLFRAGELFF TGTGCCAGCAGTCCCCCTCTTTTCCGGGCCGGGGAGCTGTTTTTT
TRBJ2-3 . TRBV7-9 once CASRGTSTTDTQYF TGTGCCAGCAGAGGAACTAGCACCACAGATACGCAGTATTTT
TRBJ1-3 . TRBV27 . CASSPPPIYF TGTGCCAGCAGTCCCCCTCCCATATATTTT
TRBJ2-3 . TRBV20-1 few CSASTDTQYF TGCAGTGCCTCCACAGATACGCAGTATTTT
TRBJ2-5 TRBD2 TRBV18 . CASSRLAGETQYF TGTGCCAGCTCACGATTAGCGGGCGAGACCCAGTACTTC
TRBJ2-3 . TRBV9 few CASSVQGPDTQYF TGTGCCAGCAGCGTTCAGGGTCCAGATACGCAGTATTTT
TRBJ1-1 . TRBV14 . CASSLMGGVDTEAFF TGTGCCAGCAGCCTTATGGGCGGGGTCGACACTGAAGCTTTCTTT
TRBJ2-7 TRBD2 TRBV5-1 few CASSFGLVGSEQYF TGCGCCAGCAGCTTTGGACTAGTCGGATCCGAGCAGTACTTC
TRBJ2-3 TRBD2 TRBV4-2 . CASSHASGNTDTQYF TGTGCCAGCAGCCACGCCAGCGGGAACACAGATACGCAGTATTTT
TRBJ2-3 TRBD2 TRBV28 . CVSTPSGLGDTQYF TGTGTATCAACCCCGTCGGGACTAGGGGATACGCAGTATTTT
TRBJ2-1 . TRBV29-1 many CSVGLYNEQFF TGCAGCGTTGGCCTATACAATGAGCAGTTCTTC
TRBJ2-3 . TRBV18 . CASSLGKSTDTQYF TGTGCCAGCTCCCTCGGTAAAAGCACAGATACGCAGTATTTT
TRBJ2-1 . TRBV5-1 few CASSPSSSVYNEQFF TGCGCCAGCAGCCCGAGTAGTAGCGTCTACAATGAGCAGTTCTTC
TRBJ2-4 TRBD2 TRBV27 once CASSWGRGLAVPWAKNIQYF TGTGCCAGCAGTTGGGGGCGGGGACTAGCGGTCCCATGGGCCAAAAACATTCAGTACTTC